The T cell receptor beta chain under discussion was sequenced for a study of CD8+ T cells in alopecia areata. TCR sequencing used cDNA made by reverse transcription of extracted RNA. Clones were sequenced by immunoSEQ multiplex PCR, and TCRdb holds only the in-frame ones, with some missing. The sample lists a few hundred thousand clones, roughly two thirds occurring once. Notes on the study in general: Researchers report lesional scalp, most notably alopecia totalis/universalis, outstripped normal scalp in clonality.

Trimming pared 5 bases from V and 4 bases from J, leaving 14 bases between. The germline gives CDR1 GTSNPN, CDR2 SVGIG (reference sequence). The CDR3 runs 13 residues. Peripheral blood, together with lesional scalp punch biopsies, was collected from alopecia areata patients. It was from PBMCs that CD4+ and CD8+ T cells were sorted. With respect to this clone: The antigen is not known.

This chain links TRBV30 with TRBJ1-1; no firm D call. The sample consisted of CD4+ T cells sorted from blood, taken at week 0. The TCR originated in a human donor with alopecia areata. CDR3 sequence reads: CAWHFRRGTEAFF. CDR3 sequence (DNA): TGTGCCTGGCACTTCCGGCGGGGCACTGAAGCTTTCTTT.